Sequencing of this T cell receptor (beta chain) was carried out in a study of Ad26.COV2.S vaccination and SARS-CoV-2 variants. Study-level background: Doses of Ad26.COV2.S were injected into muscle once or twice, 56 days apart. General study results and limits: Vaccinees and placebo recipients showed similar non-spike TCR breadth.

Per the germline V gene, CDR1 is MGHRA and CDR2 is YSYEKL. The CDR3 runs to 15 residues. Trimming cost V 3 bases and J 8 bases, with 17 bases left between them. Assay: immunoSEQ multiplex PCR; the TCRdb copy retains only in-frame clones and omits some. This sample has about 350,000 clones; 75% to 90% occur once, and the top ten carry over 8.5%. Comment on this clone: Its specificity is unknown.

As to treatment: roughly 19 received Ad26.COV2.S at low or high dose, single or two shots; 5 received placebo; per-sample allocation not given. The samples were gathered on day 63 after the first injection of vaccine or placebo. Expressing Wuhan-strain SARS-CoV-2 spike, an Ad26 vector served as the vaccine. This chain links TRBV4-1 with TRBJ2-1; D gene unclear. This receptor was taken from a person between 18 and 60 years old who received the Ad26.COV2.S COVID-19 vaccine or a placebo. This specimen consisted of peripheral blood, obtained in a trial of Ad26.COV2.S vaccine versus placebo. The CDR3 DNA reads TGCGCCAGCAGCCATCCGACGGAAATGGGCGATGAGCAGTTCTTC. This codes for CASSHPTEMGDEQFF.